This entry is about one T cell receptor (beta chain). Only in-frame clones appear in the TCRdb table, and some are missing; sequencing was by immunoSEQ multiplex PCR. This sample has more than 45,000 clones; around 90% occur once, and the top ten carry around 0.9%. The data originate from a study of control samples from healthy donors and cancer patients. This CDR3 comprises 11 residues. V gave up 3 bases and J gave up 8 bases, with 8 bases separating them. The V call is TRBV23-1, the J call TRBJ2-7; D call uncertain. TRBV23-1 is an open reading frame whose function is uncertain. This TCR was sampled from a man under 40 with colorectal cancer. Source material: PBMCs. CDR3 residues: CASSHRHQQYV. In DNA form, the CDR3 reads TGCGCCAGCAGTCACCGTCACCAGCAGTACGTC.